The 22 T cell receptor beta chains below all came from one sample that was sequenced in a study of blood T cell repertoires in COVID-19. The protocol was immunoSEQ multiplex PCR, while the TCRdb copy is restricted to in-frame clones and leaves out a portion. The profile shows fewer than 250,000 clones, 90% to 95% of them singletons. The sequenced sample consisted of peripheral blood. The receptors here all came from a man in his thirties or forties with acute or convalescent COVID-19.

The V and J genes are TRBV18 and TRBJ1-6; D is ambiguous. The V and J ends lost 2 bases and 8 bases respectively, with 7 bases between them. The CDR3 totals 13 residues. Germline V gene data show CDR1 as KGHSH and CDR2 as LQKENI. CDR3 sequence: CASSPGPDSPLHF. CDR3 nucleotide sequence: TGTGCCAGCTCACCAGGTCCGGATTCACCCCTCCACTTT.

The chain uses TRBV9 and TRBJ2-3; a weak D match, TRBD1 (6 bases). This CDR3 has 15 residues. CDR1 SGDLS and CDR2 YYNGEE come from the germline V gene. Trimming stripped 3 bases from V and 2 bases from J, with 13 bases between. CDR3 sequence (DNA): TGTGCCAGCAGCGCGACCGGGACATACACAGATACGCAGTATTTT. It yields the protein CASSATGTYTDTQYF.

The gene calls are TRBV7-2 and TRBJ2-7; TRBD2 matches 11 bases. The J segment lost 1 base and the V segment lost 6 bases, leaving 8 bases of the junction unmatched. The CDR3 is 16 residues long. The V gene's germline CDR1 is SGHTA and CDR2 FQGNSA. CDR3 protein: CASRPRTSGQSYEQYF. CDR3 DNA: TGTGCCAGCAGACCTAGGACTAGCGGGCAATCCTACGAGCAGTACTTC.

A single count supports this clone. This chain links TRBV7-9 with TRBJ2-7; 7 positions match TRBD1. V trimming: 5 bases; J trimming: 6 bases; junction bases outside the gene matches: 7. The germline CDR1 and CDR2 sequences are SEHNR and FQNEAQ (reference sequence). The CDR3 is 13 residues long. CDR3 in amino acids: CASSDPTGAEQYF. The CDR3 coding sequence is TGTGCCAGCAGCGATCCCACAGGGGCCGAGCAGTACTTC.

This clone was detected once. The rearrangement uses TRBV23-1 and TRBJ2-7, with a weak D call TRBD2 (5 bases). TRBV23-1 is an open reading frame whose function is uncertain. The CDR3 covers 13 residues. The V and J ends lost 2 bases and 3 bases respectively, with 8 bases between them. DNA of the CDR3: TGCGCCAGCAGTCAAGGTGGACTCTACGAGCAGTACTTC. Its translation: CASSQGGLYEQYF.

The rearrangement joins TRBV27 to TRBJ2-5, with D possibly TRBD1 on 5 matching bases. Per germline, CDR1 MNHEY and CDR2 SMNVEV (reference sequence). V lost 6 bases and J lost 2, with 10 bases in between. This CDR3 spans 13 amino acids. CDR3 coding DNA: TGTGCCAGCAGCGACAGATTACAAGAGACCCAGTACTTC. The encoded protein is CASSDRLQETQYF.

The chain carries TRBV6-5 and TRBJ1-3; weak D call: TRBD1 (6 bases). The CDR3 runs to 12 residues. Trimming cost V 9 bases and J 6 bases, with 12 bases left between them. The germline V gene encodes CDR1 MNHEY and CDR2 SVGAGI. The CDR3 is CASYGQPNTIYF. For the CDR3, the DNA is TGTGCCAGTTACGGACAGCCAAACACCATATATTTT.

The rearrangement links TRBV3-1 (or the pseudogene TRBV3-2) to TRBJ2-3; possible D gene TRBD2, 7 bases. CDR1 and CDR2 (germline): LGHDT, YNNKEL (reference sequence). The CDR3 consists of 16 residues. With 3 bases removed from V and 0 bases from J, the gap between germline ends came to 13 bases. CDR3 sequence (DNA): TGTGCCAGCAGCCAGACCGGGGGGCCTAGCACAGATACGCAGTATTTT. Protein product: CASSQTGGPSTDTQYF.

The CDR3 nucleotides read TGTGCCAGCAGCTTTGTACAGGGGGCAATCGGGGAGCTGTTTTTT. Translation gives CASSFVQGAIGELFF. The chain employs TRBV13 and TRBJ2-2; 9 bases match TRBD1. V lost 3 bases, J lost 7 bases, and 6 bases stayed unmatched. Germline values: CDR1 PRHDT, CDR2 FYEKMQ (reference sequence). This CDR3 is 15 amino acids long.

This chain connects TRBV7-9 to TRBJ2-2; TRBD2 is a possible D gene (5 bases). Per germline, CDR1 SEHNR and CDR2 FQNEAQ (reference sequence). Trimming stripped 5 bases from V and 4 bases from J, with 8 bases between. The CDR3 is 13 residues long. The CDR3 DNA follows: TGTGCCAGCAGCCTGAGCGGCACCGGGGAGCTGTTTTTT. Amino acid sequence: CASSLSGTGELFF.

The chain links TRBV18 to TRBJ1-4, with a weak D call TRBD1 (5 bases). The germline gives CDR1 KGHSH, CDR2 LQKENI. The CDR3 runs 11 residues. With 3 bases removed from V and 12 bases from J, the gap between germline ends came to 8 bases. DNA of the CDR3: TGTGCCAGCTCACCTCAGGGTGAACTGTTTTTT. Amino acid sequence: CASSPQGELFF.

The J gene is TRBJ2-2, the V gene TRBV3-1 (or the pseudogene TRBV3-2); 8 bases are a match to TRBD2. In germline, CDR1 is LGHDT, CDR2 YNNKEL (reference sequence). V gave up 8 bases and J gave up 5 bases; unmatched junction bases: 7. This CDR3 has 14 amino acids. CDR3 loop: CASGTRKFTGELFF. CDR3 DNA sequence: TGTGCCAGCGGGACTAGGAAGTTTACCGGGGAGCTGTTTTTT.

The chain has TRBV15 and TRBJ2-4; D gene ambiguous. V shed 8 bases and J shed 0 bases, with 8 bases lying between them. Germline V CDR1 and CDR2: LNHNV, YYDKDF (reference sequence). There are 13 residues in the CDR3. CDR3 sequence (DNA): TGTGCCACCGGGTCAGGAGCCAAAAACATTCAGTACTTC. This gives the protein CATGSGAKNIQYF.

The genes are TRBV18 and TRBJ2-5, with 7 bases lining up with TRBD2. Germline V CDR1 and CDR2: KGHSH, LQKENI. The V segment lost 5 bases and the J segment 5 bases; nucleotides outside the gene matches: 5. The CDR3 is 13 residues long. The CDR3 reads CASSRERDETQYF. The CDR3 DNA sequence: TGTGCCAGCTCAAGGGAGCGGGATGAGACCCAGTACTTC.

The V and J genes are TRBV5-6 and TRBJ2-7; TRBD1 agrees at 8 bases. The CDR3 totals 15 residues. The trim removed 5 bases at V and 2 bases at J, leaving 9 bases unmatched. Germline assignment: CDR1 SGHDT and CDR2 YYEEEE. The CDR3 region has the DNA TGTGCCAGCAGGGAAACGACAGGGGATACCTACGAGCAGTACTTC. Translated: CASRETTGDTYEQYF.

This clone was counted a single time. The genes are TRBV12-5 and TRBJ1-1; D might be TRBD1 (6 bases). CDR1 LGHNT and CDR2 FRNRAP come from the germline V gene. V was trimmed by 1 base and J by 5 bases, leaving 14 bases between them. The CDR3 loop spans 15 amino acids. The CDR3 spells CASGLGRGGATEAFF. The CDR3 nucleotides read TGTGCTAGTGGTTTGGGCCGTGGGGGGGCTACTGAAGCTTTCTTT.

This chain links TRBV5-1 with TRBJ2-1; the match to TRBD2 covers 9 bases. V was clipped by 6 bases and J by 5 bases; unmatched bases: 6. The CDR3 is 14 residues long. CDR1 and CDR2 (germline): SGHRS, YFSETQ. This CDR3 reads CASNTGLADNEQFF. The DNA for the CDR3 is TGCGCCAGCAATACGGGACTAGCCGACAATGAGCAGTTCTTC.

V and J are TRBV3-1 (or the pseudogene TRBV3-2) and TRBJ2-7; D is uncertain. CDR3 length: 11 residues. V was pared by 4 bases and J by 5 bases, with 6 bases between. CDR1 is LGHDT, CDR2 YNNKEL, per germline (reference sequence). The DNA for the CDR3 is TGTGCCAGCAGCCGTCAGGACGAGCAGTACTTC. This codes for CASSRQDEQYF.

J is TRBJ1-2 and V is TRBV5-1; TRBD1 agrees at 8 bases. This CDR3 has 16 amino acids. After removal of 3 bases from V and 3 bases from J, the junction contained 10 bases not matched to a gene. Germline values: CDR1 SGHRS, CDR2 YFSETQ. CDR3 in amino acids: CASSSRGDRPHYGYTF. In DNA form, the CDR3 reads TGCGCCAGCAGCTCCCGGGGGGACAGGCCCCACTATGGCTACACCTTC.

The gene calls are TRBV5-4 and TRBJ1-3; D unresolved. Per the germline V gene, CDR1 is SGHNT and CDR2 is YYREEE (reference sequence). The CDR3 is made up of 13 amino acids. V was shortened by 4 bases and J by 3 bases, with 8 bases between the two germline ends. In DNA, the CDR3 is TGTGCCAGCAGCGGCCGGAGTGGAAACACCATATATTTT. Translation gives CASSGRSGNTIYF.

This chain links TRBV5-6 with TRBJ1-5; D perhaps matches TRBD1 (6 bases). V shed 2 bases and J shed 3 bases, with 15 bases lying between them. Looked up from germline, CDR1 is SGHDT and CDR2 is YYEEEE. The CDR3 has 16 amino acids. The CDR3 DNA reads as TGTGCCAGCAGCTTATGGATCGGACAGATCAATCAGCCCCAGCATTTT. It encodes CASSLWIGQINQPQHF.

This sequence joins TRBV28 and TRBJ1-1; D unresolved. Between the trimmed V and J ends, which lost 2 bases and 1 base, there was a span of 5 bases. The CDR3 runs 13 residues. The V gene's germline CDR1 is MDHEN and CDR2 SYDVKM. The CDR3 protein is CASSLPTNTEAFF. The CDR3, as DNA: TGTGCCAGCAGTTTACCTACGAACACTGAAGCTTTCTTT. The full variable domain, its missing parts supplied by reference TRBV28 and TRBJ1-1, is DVKVTQSSRYLVKRTGEKVFLECVQDMDHENMFWYRQDPGLGLRLIYFSYDVKMKEKGDIPEGYSVSREKKERFSLILESASTNQTSMYLCASSLPTNTEAFFGQGTRLTVV.